This is a list of T cell receptor beta chains from one sample in a study of T cell responses to AZD1222 COVID-19 vaccine. Libraries were prepared by immunoSEQ multiplex PCR; TCRdb keeps only in-frame clonotypes and omits some of them. The sample records 95,000 to 150,000 clones, around 87% being singletons. The sequencing used peripheral blood, collected on day 0 of AZD1222 vaccination. Receptors originate from an adult in good health. The CDR3 runs from the conserved cysteine through the conserved F or W. The D gene is left open where the match is weak. Rows may omit the clone size; those that give it use once, few, many or a size class.

TRBV4-3	.	.	TRBJ1-5	13	CASSQDWSQPQHF	TGCGCCAGCAGCCAAGATTGGTCCCAGCCCCAGCATTTT
TRBV7-2	.	.	TRBJ1-2	17	CASSLDSGKDPTGGYTF	TGTGCCAGCAGCTTAGACTCCGGGAAGGACCCTACCGGTGGCTACACCTTC
TRBV3-1/TRBV3-2	once	.	TRBJ1-1	12	CASSQGLSEAFF	TGTGCCAGCAGCCAGGGACTTTCTGAAGCTTTCTTT
TRBV7-9	.	.	TRBJ2-3	15	CASSLAGQSTDTQYF	TGTGCCAGCAGCTTAGCGGGGCAGAGCACAGATACGCAGTATTTT
TRBV19	.	.	TRBJ2-2	13	CASSVTGGGELFF	TGTGCCAGTAGTGTGACCGGGGGCGGGGAGCTGTTTTTT
TRBV2	.	TRBD1	TRBJ1-2	13	CASSVGTEYGYTF	TGTGCCAGCAGTGTCGGGACAGAGTATGGCTACACCTTC
TRBV28	.	.	TRBJ2-7	12	CASRGRGYEQYF	TGTGCCAGCAGGGGCAGGGGATACGAGCAGTACTTC
TRBV6-6	few	.	TRBJ1-3	12	CINEGSGNTIYF	TGTATTAATGAGGGCTCTGGAAACACCATATATTTT
TRBV7-8	.	.	TRBJ2-5	14	CASSLTAGRETQYF	TGTGCCAGCAGCTTAACGGCAGGGAGGGAGACCCAGTACTTC
TRBV28	.	.	TRBJ1-2	14	CASSRTGANYGYTF	TGTGCCAGCTCGAGGACGGGAGCTAACTATGGCTACACCTTC
TRBV4-2	.	TRBD1	TRBJ1-2	15	CASSPQRGTGDGYTF	TGTGCCAGCAGCCCCCAAAGGGGGACAGGGGACGGCTACACCTTC
TRBV6-5	.	TRBD1	TRBJ1-6	14	CASSWGQGDSPLHF	TGTGCCAGCAGTTGGGGACAGGGAGACTCACCCCTCCACTTT
TRBV7-9	.	.	TRBJ1-3	18	CASSPRVRGIISGNTIYF	TGTGCCAGCAGCCCCCGCGTGCGGGGTATCATATCTGGAAACACCATATATTTT
TRBV5-5	.	TRBD1	TRBJ1-1	14	CASSLRTGWGEAFF	TGTGCCAGCAGCCTAAGGACAGGGTGGGGTGAAGCTTTCTTT
TRBV5-6	.	.	TRBJ1-6	13	CASSLMYNSPLHF	TGTGCCAGCAGCTTGATGTATAATTCACCCCTCCACTTT
TRBV28	.	.	TRBJ1-1	13	CASSLSGLTEAFF	TGTGCCAGCAGTTTATCAGGGCTCACTGAAGCTTTCTTT
TRBV6-2/TRBV6-3	.	TRBD2	TRBJ2-1	18	CASSRLKGGGSSYNEQFF	TGTGCCAGCAGCCGACTTAAGGGAGGCGGGAGCTCCTACAATGAGCAGTTCTTC
TRBV7-2	.	TRBD2	TRBJ2-1	17	CASSSLAGGHNYNEQFF	TGTGCCAGCAGCTCCTTAGCGGGAGGGCATAACTACAATGAGCAGTTCTTC
TRBV5-6	.	.	TRBJ2-4	12	CASSRLENIQYF	TGTGCCAGCAGCAGATTGGAAAACATTCAGTACTTC
TRBV30	.	.	TRBJ2-7	13	CAWSLGRRIEQYF	TGTGCCTGGAGTTTAGGACGCCGGATCGAGCAGTACTTC
TRBV30	.	.	TRBJ1-5	13	CAWSGAVYQPQHF	TGTGCCTGGAGTGGGGCAGTCTATCAGCCCCAGCATTTT
TRBV10-3	.	.	TRBJ2-7	13	CAIGEGGGYEQYF	TGTGCCATCGGCGAGGGAGGAGGATACGAGCAGTACTTC
TRBV25-1	.	TRBD1	TRBJ1-2	18	CASSDPTGGDRVRDGYTF	TGTGCCAGCAGTGATCCTACTGGAGGGGACAGGGTTCGAGATGGCTACACCTTC
TRBV28	once	.	TRBJ2-1	15	CASSYLGADYNEQFF	TGTGCCAGCAGTTACCTCGGGGCCGATTACAATGAGCAGTTCTTC
TRBV5-1	.	TRBD2	TRBJ2-2	18	CASSLRLAGGANTGELFF	TGCGCCAGCAGCTTACGTTTAGCGGGAGGCGCGAACACCGGGGAGCTGTTTTTT
TRBV4-2	.	.	TRBJ2-1	15	CASNLEVGAYNEQFF	TGTGCCAGCAACCTTGAGGTGGGAGCCTACAATGAGCAGTTCTTC
TRBV7-9	.	.	TRBJ1-1	15	CASSFPEGQDTEAFF	TGTGCCAGCAGCTTCCCCGAGGGGCAAGACACTGAAGCTTTCTTT
TRBV6-5	few	TRBD1	TRBJ1-2	13	CASEDRVNYGYTF	TGTGCCAGCGAAGACAGGGTGAACTATGGCTACACCTTC
TRBV6-2/TRBV6-3	.	.	TRBJ2-7	14	CASSYFGDAREQYF	TGTGCCAGCAGTTACTTCGGGGACGCTCGGGAGCAGTACTTC